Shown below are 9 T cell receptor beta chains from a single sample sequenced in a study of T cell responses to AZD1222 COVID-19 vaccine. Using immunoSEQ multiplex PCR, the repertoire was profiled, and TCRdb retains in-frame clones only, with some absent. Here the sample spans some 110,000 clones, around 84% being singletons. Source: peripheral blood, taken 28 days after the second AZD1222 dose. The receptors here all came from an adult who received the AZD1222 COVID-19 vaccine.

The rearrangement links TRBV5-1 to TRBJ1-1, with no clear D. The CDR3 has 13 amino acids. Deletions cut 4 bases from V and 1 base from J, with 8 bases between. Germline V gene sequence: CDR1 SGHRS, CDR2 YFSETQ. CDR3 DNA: TGCGCCAGCAGCGGATGGGAGAACACTGAAGCTTTCTTT. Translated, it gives CASSGWENTEAFF.

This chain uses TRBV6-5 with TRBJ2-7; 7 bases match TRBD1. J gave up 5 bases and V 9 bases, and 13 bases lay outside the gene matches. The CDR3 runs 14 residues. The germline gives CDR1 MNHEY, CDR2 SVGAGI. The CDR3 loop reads CASFRDSHIHEQYF. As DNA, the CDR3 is TGTGCCAGTTTCCGGGACAGCCATATCCACGAGCAGTACTTC.

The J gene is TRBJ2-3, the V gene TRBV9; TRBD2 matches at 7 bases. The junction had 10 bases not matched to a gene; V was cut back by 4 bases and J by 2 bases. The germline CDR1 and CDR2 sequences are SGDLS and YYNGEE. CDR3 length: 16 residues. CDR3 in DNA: TGTGCCAGCAGCCCCAGATGGGGGGGGGACACAGATACGCAGTATTTT. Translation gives CASSPRWGGDTDTQYF.

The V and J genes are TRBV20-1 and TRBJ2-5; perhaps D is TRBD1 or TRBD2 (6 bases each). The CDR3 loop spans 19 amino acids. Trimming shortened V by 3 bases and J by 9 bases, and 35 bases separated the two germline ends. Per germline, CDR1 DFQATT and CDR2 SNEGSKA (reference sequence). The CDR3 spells CSASVQGFFRGPRPRPQYF. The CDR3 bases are TGCAGTGCTAGTGTCCAAGGGTTCTTTCGGGGGCCACGGCCGAGGCCCCAGTACTTC.

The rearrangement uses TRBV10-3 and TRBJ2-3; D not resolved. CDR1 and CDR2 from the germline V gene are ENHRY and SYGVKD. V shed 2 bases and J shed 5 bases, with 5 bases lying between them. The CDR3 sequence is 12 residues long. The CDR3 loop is CAISEGGDTQYF. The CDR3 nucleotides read TGTGCCATCAGTGAGGGTGGAGATACGCAGTATTTT.

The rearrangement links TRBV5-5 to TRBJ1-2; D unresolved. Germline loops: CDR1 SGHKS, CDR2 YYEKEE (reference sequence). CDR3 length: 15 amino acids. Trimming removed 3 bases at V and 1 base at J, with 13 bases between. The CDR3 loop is CASSYDHTLNYGYTF. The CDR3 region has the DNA TGTGCCAGCAGCTATGATCATACGCTTAACTATGGCTACACCTTC.

The CDR3 bases are TGTGCCAGCTCACCGACAGGGGGGTCCGGGCAGCCCCAGCATTTT. As protein: CASSPTGGSGQPQHF. The chain couples TRBV18 to TRBJ1-5; TRBD1 agrees at 9 bases. CDR1 is KGHSH and CDR2 is LQKENI in the germline V gene. The CDR3 length is 15 residues. The V gene end was trimmed by 3 bases and the J gene end by 7 bases; junction bases not matched to a gene: 7.

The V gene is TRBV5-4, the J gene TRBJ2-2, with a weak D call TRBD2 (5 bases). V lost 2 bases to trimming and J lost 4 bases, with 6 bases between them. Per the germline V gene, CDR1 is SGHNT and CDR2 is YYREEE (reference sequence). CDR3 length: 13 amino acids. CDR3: CASSFRGTGELFF. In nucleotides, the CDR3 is TGTGCCAGCAGCTTTCGGGGCACCGGGGAGCTGTTTTTT.

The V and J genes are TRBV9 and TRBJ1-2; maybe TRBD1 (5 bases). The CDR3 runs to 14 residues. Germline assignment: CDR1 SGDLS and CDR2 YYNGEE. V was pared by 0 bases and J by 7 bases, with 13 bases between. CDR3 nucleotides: TGTGCCAGCAGCGTAGTCACAGAAAGGGGTGGCTACACCTTC. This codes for CASSVVTERGGYTF.